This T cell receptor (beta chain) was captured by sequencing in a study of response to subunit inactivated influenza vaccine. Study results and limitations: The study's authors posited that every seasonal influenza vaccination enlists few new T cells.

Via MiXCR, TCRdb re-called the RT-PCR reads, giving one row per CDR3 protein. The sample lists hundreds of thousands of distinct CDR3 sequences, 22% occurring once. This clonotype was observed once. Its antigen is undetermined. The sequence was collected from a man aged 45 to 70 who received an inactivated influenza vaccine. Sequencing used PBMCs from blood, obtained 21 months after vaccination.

The CDR3 here is CASSPGLARTGELFF. In DNA, the CDR3 is TGTGCCAGCAGCCCCGGACTGGCTCGCACCGGGGAGCTGTTTTTT. V is TRBV3-1 and J is TRBJ2-2, with D perhaps TRBD2 (5 bases). This CDR3 spans 15 amino acids. The germline CDR1 and CDR2 sequences are LGHDT and YNNKEL (reference sequence). Trimming shortened V by 4 bases and J by 4 bases, and 13 bases separated the two germline ends.